The entry below describes one TCR beta chain. This clonotype was picked up many times. No cognate antigen has been identified for it. Base qualities are missing; no much larger clone stands one base away. The sample originates from a study of identical twins (dated by TCRdb to 2016 to 2017). At the level of the whole study: TCR alpha and beta repertoires from monozygotic twins, unrelated adults of various ages and cord blood were deep-sequenced to test whether fetal clonotypes persist. To rule out contamination, replicate twin experiments were performed at different times with different library preparation protocols.

Broad study findings and their caveats: Invariant T cells such as MAIT and iNKT could partly confound zero-insertion analyses, though diverse VJ usage argued against this for most clonotypes. In monozygotic twins, out-of-frame TCR alpha sharing was systematically underestimated by recombination models, although the models agreed with sharing between unrelated individuals. Because the same donors could not be followed over many years, the conclusions relied on cross-sectional statistical analysis. A weaker excess of twin sharing was found in beta out-of-frame sequences because the signal-to-noise ratio was lowered by fewer shared sequences. Fewer insertions were carried by abundant cord blood beta clonotypes; a weaker similar trend was observed in young adult naive repertoires, while no such trend was observed in memory repertoires. Compared with coincidental sharing between unrelated individuals, out-of-frame TCR alpha sequences shared between twins had an excess of sequences with low generation probability.

All donors were healthy Caucasians. Three pairs of female monozygotic twins, all aged roughly 18 to 29 years, were included in the twin cohort. The RNA used for TCR libraries was isolated from peripheral blood mononuclear cells. Receptors were amplified or captured by 5' RACE. TCRdb shows the sequencer as Illumina HiSeq 2000. A universal primer binding site was introduced by template switching, and a unique molecular identifier was present in the final cDNA, enabling accurate counting of TCR cDNA molecules. Specific primers in the conserved constant-segment region were used to synthesize first-strand cDNA for the TCR alpha and beta chains. To control for contamination, each cDNA library was double barcoded with a SMART-Mk sample barcode plus Illumina barcodes. TruSeq adapter sequences along with Illumina sample barcodes were introduced in two successive PCR steps. Sequencing of the TCR alpha and beta cDNA libraries was done on the Illumina HiSeq platform using custom primers. The study's processing was this. Unique molecular identifiers were extracted from raw reads with MiGEC, and CDR3 positions were determined with MiXCR. For each individual, recombination models were inferred using an EM algorithm with the repgenHMM and IGoR tools. Shared clonotype analysis was performed with the tcR package in R, normalizing sharing by the product of cloneset sizes. To study raw recombination without the effects of thymic and clonal selection, out-of-frame nonproductive sequences were analyzed. TCRdb itself trimmed the public reads at Q25 with fastp, ran MiXCR and retained productive beta chains. Entries are consolidated by CDR3 protein sequence, retaining the most common genes and DNA. These V and J calls derive from TCRdb rather than the authors' analysis. A total of 500,000 to 700,000 distinct CDR3 sequences appear in this sample, around 7.5% of them only once. The biggest ten clones account for about 1.6% of the sample.

This sample also belongs to another study, concerning yellow fever vaccine responses in identical twins. Per the second study: The authors reported that the T cell response to vaccination in identical twins appeared partly convergent and partly personalized. In identical twins, the study followed T cell clones that responded to the vaccine with precision.

Sequences were obtained from PBMCs. The TCR sequence derives from a woman aged 18-29 years in good health.

This receptor carries the CDR3 CASSSSGGTKQFF. The nucleotides are TGCGCCAGCAGCTCCTCCGGCGGGACAAAGCAGTTCTTC. This sequence uses TRBV5-1 and TRBJ2-1; the D segment is perhaps TRBD1 or TRBD2, each sharing 6 matched bases. Trimming removed 3 bases from V and 11 bases from J, leaving 15 bases between the germline ends. CDR1 and CDR2, looked up from the germline V gene, are SGHRS and YFSETQ. The CDR3 runs 13 residues from the cysteine to the phenylalanine. Here the CDR3 DNA is all that survives: 39 bases in frame from base 1.